What follows describes a single TCR beta chain. This receptor's antigen is unknown. Base qualities are missing; no much larger clone stands one base away. The sample originates from a study of neoadjuvant anti-PD-1 for oral cavity cancer (dated by TCRdb to the early 2020s). Regarding the complete study: Three to four biweekly doses of nivolumab at 3 mg/kg were mostly administered to patients before curative-intent surgical resection. Patients without progression received a fourth nivolumab dose around day 43 and underwent definitive surgical resection on days 50-56. Under RECIST 1.1, patients with complete response, partial response or stable disease were classed as responders, and patients with progression were classed as non-responders. A roughly 30% response rate was observed in the parent correlative cohort, in which around eleven patients were included. What the work shows at the level of the full study, not this receptor alone: Higher pretreatment blood Treg/Th17 ratios correlated with higher pretreatment blood TCRbeta clonality and lower post-treatment tumor TCRbeta clonality. TCR analyses included only three patients per response group, and the authors called for larger cohorts for validation. Within PBMCs, T cell clonality (Gini index) was significantly higher in non-responders than responders after neoadjuvant nivolumab.

For deep sequencing, each PBMC sample was run in six replicates, with libraries mostly built from about 480 ng of input genomic DNA. Following the manufacturer's instructions, the team built TCRbeta libraries using the immunoSEQ hsTCRbeta kit. An Illumina NovaSeq 6000 S4 flow cell was used to sequence the final libraries, which had first been combined to 3 nM. The study's own analysis went as follows. Raw data preprocessing and quality control were performed with the immunoSEQ Analyzer. The analysis was restricted to productive rearrangements, with each unique CDR3 amino acid sequence defining a clonotype. Repertoire clonality was estimated as the Gini-Simpson index, which was calculated using the R package tcR. Student's t test was used to compare Gini indices, and Pearson correlation was used to assess associations with tumor size change. TCRdb's version of the immuneACCESS table is confined to in-frame rearrangements and falls short of the full clone set. An unresolved V gene accounts for under half of the shortfall where checked; the remainder is of unknown origin. V and J calls and clone size are given by that table; D and trimming were obtained from the DNA. The sample table lists thousands of clones, around 75% of them with a count of one. The ten largest clones capture about 4.1% of the sample.

What the time point label conveys for this sample: after neoadjuvant nivolumab, at surgical resection. The patients had newly diagnosed stage II-IVA oral cavity squamous cell carcinoma and had not received any prior systemic or radiation treatment. The cohort was composed of patients with HPV-negative, locally advanced oral cavity squamous cell carcinoma. No culture maintenance or expansion was done, as the peripheral blood mononuclear cells went straight to analysis. Samples came from a longitudinal correlative study of a single-arm phase II trial of neoadjuvant nivolumab in oral cavity squamous cell carcinoma. Genomic DNA-based TCRbeta sequencing was performed on subject-matched pre- and post-treatment PBMCs and tumors from three responders and three non-responders. Peripheral blood mononuclear cells were collected before nivolumab treatment and again after treatment, at the time of surgery. Genomic DNA was isolated from PBMCs using the Maxwell RSC DNA from Cells kit.

Including cysteine and phenylalanine, the CDR3 has 13 amino acids. The retained sequence is limited to the CDR3, 39 bases, with the frame set at the first base. Trimming at the junction amounts to 4 bases on V and 3 bases on J, and the germline ends lie 6 bases apart. CDR1 and CDR2 are read off the germline V gene (reference sequence) as MNHNY and SVGAGI. Specimen: PBMCs, collected after nivolumab (anti-PD-1) treatment. This TCR derives from a person aged 35-80 years with oral cavity squamous cell carcinoma. The rearranged chain carries TRBV6-6 and TRBJ1-4; the D gene assignment is ambiguous. The CDR3 here reads CASSLAANEKLFF. The DNA is TGTGCCAGCAGTTTGGCAGCTAATGAAAAACTGTTTTTT.